One and the same sample provided the 25 T cell receptor beta chains below, sequenced in a study of T cell changes during pregnancy in multiple sclerosis. The assay was immunoSEQ multiplex PCR, and TCRdb's table has in-frame clones only and misses some. This sample yields some 70,000 clones, of which about 92% are seen a single time; 1.1% to 1.5% belongs to the top ten. Sequencing was performed on peripheral blood, taken in the second trimester of pregnancy. Receptor source: a female donor in good health, enrolled as a control in a pregnancy study.

The chain joins TRBV18 to TRBJ2-7; a weak D match, TRBD1 (6 bases). The germline V gene encodes CDR1 KGHSH and CDR2 LQKENI. V lost 3 bases, J lost 2 bases, and 14 bases lay in between. This CDR3 comprises 15 residues. The CDR3 region is CASSPSGRQAYEQYF. CDR3 DNA: TGTGCCAGCTCACCCTCGGGCCGACAGGCCTACGAGCAGTACTTC.

V gene TRBV7-2 combines with J gene TRBJ2-7, with D maybe TRBD1 (5 bases). Trimming left V 4 bases short and J 2 bases short, with 15 bases between. Per germline, CDR1 SGHTA and CDR2 FQGNSA. This CDR3 is built from 15 residues. This chain's CDR3 is CASSSQGLETYEQYF. CDR3 bases: TGTGCCAGCAGCTCCCAGGGCCTAGAAACCTACGAGCAGTACTTC.

V gene TRBV15 combines with J gene TRBJ1-5; a weak D match, TRBD1 (5 bases). The germline CDR1 and CDR2 sequences are LNHNV and YYDKDF (reference sequence). Trimming stripped 0 bases from V and 7 bases from J, with 10 bases between. The CDR3 length is 14 residues. The CDR3 DNA is TGTGCCACCAGCAGAGATAGGGGCGACCAGCCCCAGCATTTT. Residues: CATSRDRGDQPQHF.

The chain couples TRBV19 to TRBJ2-2; TRBD1 aligns across 7 bases. The CDR3 is 15 residues long. Germline CDR1 is LNHDA and CDR2 is SQIVND (reference sequence). J was trimmed by 0 bases and V by 3 bases; bases with no gene match: 1. The CDR3 coding sequence is TGTGCCAGTAGTATCGGGACAGCGAACACCGGGGAGCTGTTTTTT. Protein product: CASSIGTANTGELFF.

The V gene is TRBV15, the J gene TRBJ2-6, with 7 bases identical to TRBD2. J gave up 1 base and V 3 bases, and 0 bases lay outside the gene matches. Germline V gives CDR1 LNHNV, CDR2 YYDKDF (reference sequence). The CDR3 extends over 15 amino acids. The CDR3 bases are TGTGCCACCAGCAGCGGGGGGTCTGGGGCCAACGTCCTGACTTTC. Protein product: CATSSGGSGANVLTF.

J is TRBJ1-4 and V is TRBV4-1, with a possible D match to TRBD1 (6 bases). Between the trimmed V and J ends, which lost 0 bases and 6 bases, there was a span of 14 bases. This CDR3 has 16 residues. Germline V gene data show CDR1 as MGHRA and CDR2 as YSYEKL. The CDR3 DNA sequence: TGCGCCAGCAGCCAAGAGGGAACAGGGTCTTATGAAAAACTGTTTTTT. Its translation is CASSQEGTGSYEKLFF.

The rearrangement uses TRBV10-3 and TRBJ2-7, with 8 bases identical to TRBD1. V dropped 0 bases and J dropped 0; count of bases not matched to a gene: 7. This CDR3 is built from 17 residues. Germline V gene data show CDR1 as ENHRY and CDR2 as SYGVKD. CDR3 sequence reads: CAISESVSTGGSYEQYF. The CDR3 region has the DNA TGTGCCATCAGTGAGTCTGTGAGCACAGGGGGCTCCTACGAGCAGTACTTC.

The chain links TRBV30 to TRBJ2-1; TRBD1 matches 7 bases. V lost 3 bases, J lost 4 bases, and 6 bases stayed unmatched. Germline CDR1 and CDR2: GTSNPN and SVGIG (reference sequence). This CDR3 has 14 amino acids. Here the CDR3 reads CAWSERTGYNEQFF. In DNA form, the CDR3 reads TGTGCCTGGAGCGAGAGGACAGGATACAATGAGCAGTTCTTC.

This clone has a single count. The V and J genes are TRBV19 and TRBJ2-3; 8 bases agree with TRBD2. Germline V gene lookup returns CDR1 LNHDA and CDR2 SQIVND (reference sequence). CDR3 size: 15 residues. After removal of 1 base from V and 0 bases from J, the junction contained 0 bases not matched to a gene. The CDR3 nucleotides are TGTGCCAGTAGTATAGGCGGGAGGAGCACAGATACGCAGTATTTT. Its translation: CASSIGGRSTDTQYF.

The DNA of the CDR3 is TGTGCCAGTACCCCCGGGACAGGGACCTACAATGAGCAGTTCTTC. As protein: CASTPGTGTYNEQFF. The rearrangement links TRBV19 to TRBJ2-1, with 9 bases aligning to TRBD1. The CDR3 is made up of 15 amino acids. Losses at the gene ends were 7 bases for V and 2 bases for J; bases not matched to a gene: 6. Germline assignment: CDR1 LNHDA and CDR2 SQIVND (reference sequence).

The chain joins TRBV27 to TRBJ1-4; 8 nucleotides agree with TRBD1. In germline, CDR1 is MNHEY, CDR2 SMNVEV (reference sequence). Losses at the gene ends were 4 bases for V and 3 bases for J; bases not matched to a gene: 10. The CDR3 spans 17 residues. CDR3 DNA: TGTGCCAGCAGTTCCGCCAACACAGGGGGGGCTAATGAAAAACTGTTTTTT. It codes for CASSSANTGGANEKLFF.

The chain couples TRBV7-4 to TRBJ1-5; 7 nucleotides match TRBD1. CDR1 SGHVT and CDR2 SQSDAQ come from the germline V gene. With V trimmed by 1 base and J by 3 bases, 6 bases remained unmatched. This CDR3 is 16 amino acids long. CDR3 in DNA: TGTGCCAGCAGCTTAGAAGGGACAGAGTACAATCAGCCCCAGCATTTT. Its protein product is CASSLEGTEYNQPQHF.

Here the CDR3 reads CASSLAGRGRVAGQPQHF. In nucleotides, the CDR3 is TGTGCCAGCAGCTTAGCGGGCAGGGGAAGGGTGGCGGGTCAGCCCCAGCATTTT. J is TRBJ1-5 and V is TRBV7-8; a weak D match, TRBD1 (6 bases). This CDR3 is built from 18 residues. V lost 0 bases and J lost 6, with 21 bases in between. Looked up from germline, CDR1 is SGHVS and CDR2 is FQNEAQ.

J is TRBJ2-2 and V is TRBV7-8; TRBD2 matches at 8 bases. Trimming at V came to 7 bases and at J to 7 bases, leaving 11 bases not matched to a gene. The CDR3 has 15 amino acids. Germline assignment: CDR1 SGHVS and CDR2 FQNEAQ. DNA of the CDR3: TGTGCCAGCAACCATAAGCGGGGGACCGTCGGGGAGCTGTTTTTT. Translated, it gives CASNHKRGTVGELFF.

This clone was counted a few times. CDR3 sequence reads: CASVGRGDTDTQYF. The CDR3 region has the DNA TGTGCCAGCGTAGGGCGGGGGGACACAGATACGCAGTATTTT. The chain couples TRBV6-1 to TRBJ2-3; 8 bases match TRBD2. V shed 8 bases and J 2 bases; nucleotides not matched to a gene: 6. This CDR3 is built from 14 residues. Germline lookup yields CDR1 MNHNS and CDR2 SASEGT.

The CDR3 sequence: CASSPRTDYEQYF. In DNA, the CDR3 is TGCGCCAGCAGCCCTCGGACAGACTACGAGCAGTACTTC. The genes are TRBV5-1 and TRBJ2-7; possible D gene TRBD1, 6 bases. Trimming took 4 bases from V and 3 from J, leaving 11 bases between them. The CDR3 spans 13 residues. Germline V CDR1 and CDR2: SGHRS, YFSETQ.

This clone occurred once. This chain links TRBV11-1 with TRBJ2-2, with 7 bases aligning to TRBD2. The germline V gene encodes CDR1 SGHAT and CDR2 FQDESV (reference sequence). With V trimmed by 5 bases and J by 6 bases, 6 bases remained unmatched. The CDR3 spans 14 residues. The CDR3 loop is CASSPGTTAGELFF. CDR3 nucleotides: TGTGCCAGCAGCCCCGGGACTACGGCCGGGGAGCTGTTTTTT.

The chain carries TRBV5-3 and TRBJ2-7, with a weak D call TRBD2 (6 bases). TRBV5-3 is assigned to the ORF class and has an uncertain function. Trimming took off 4 bases at V and 0 bases at J, with 17 bases between the two ends. The CDR3 consists of 16 residues. CDR3 in amino acids: CARSGLSGRSSYEQYF. CDR3 in DNA: TGTGCCAGAAGCGGCTTGAGCGGGCGCAGCTCCTACGAGCAGTACTTC.

The V and J genes are TRBV5-4 and TRBJ2-5, with TRBD1 as a possible D gene (6 bases). The CDR3 is made up of 12 amino acids. V lost 5 bases and J lost 7, with 12 bases in between. Germline assignment: CDR1 SGHNT and CDR2 YYREEE (reference sequence). CDR3 sequence (DNA): TGTGCCAGCAGTTCAGGGGTGGGGACCCAGTACTTC. It codes for CASSSGVGTQYF. Full variable domain (remainder filled in from reference TRBV5-4 and TRBJ2-5): ETGVTQSPTHLIKTRGQQVTLRCSSQSGHNTVSWYQQALGQGPQFIFQYYREEENGRGNFPPRFSGLQFPNYSSELNVNALELDDSALYLCASSSGVGTQYFGPGTRLLVL.

The V gene is TRBV28, the J gene TRBJ2-1; 7 nucleotides align to TRBD2. The germline V gene encodes CDR1 MDHEN and CDR2 SYDVKM. The V segment lost 3 bases and the J segment 9 bases; nucleotides outside the gene matches: 8. This CDR3 is 14 amino acids long. CDR3 protein: CASSLSRPSGEQFF. As DNA, the CDR3 is TGTGCCAGCAGTTTGTCACGTCCTAGCGGTGAGCAGTTCTTC.

This clone was counted a single time. This chain joins TRBV6-1 and TRBJ2-7; tentatively, D is TRBD1 (6 bases). This CDR3 has 15 amino acids. CDR1 and CDR2 (germline): MNHNS, SASEGT. V was pared by 6 bases and J by 0 bases, with 15 bases between. The CDR3 protein is CASRQGVSFSYEQYF. The CDR3 region has the DNA TGTGCCAGCAGACAGGGAGTGTCTTTCTCCTACGAGCAGTACTTC.

The DNA for the CDR3 is TGTGCCAGTAGTATAGGGGACAGCAGAAGGAACACTGAAGCTTTCTTT. Translated, it gives CASSIGDSRRNTEAFF. The chain has TRBV19 and TRBJ1-1; 7 nucleotides agree with TRBD1. V lost 1 base and J lost 1; bases outside the gene matches: 6. CDR1 is LNHDA, CDR2 SQIVND, per germline (reference sequence). The CDR3 loop spans 16 amino acids.

The chain couples TRBV6-4 to TRBJ2-3; 12 bases are a match to TRBD1. The CDR3 extends over 16 amino acids. The germline V gene has CDR1 MRHNA and CDR2 SNTAGT. J gave up 4 bases and V 2 bases, and 4 bases lay outside the gene matches. CDR3 in DNA: TGTGCCAGCAGTGACGGGGGACAGGGGGCGGCAGATACGCAGTATTTT. Amino acid sequence: CASSDGGQGAADTQYF.

This clone was seen just once. This chain joins TRBV5-1 and TRBJ1-2; tentatively, D is TRBD1 (5 bases). Looked up from germline, CDR1 is SGHRS and CDR2 is YFSETQ. The V gene lost 4 bases and the J gene lost 8 bases, with 15 bases spanning the gap. The CDR3 contains 13 residues. The DNA for the CDR3 is TGCGCCAGCAGCCCGCCGGAGGGGTACGGCTACACCTTC. Translated, it gives CASSPPEGYGYTF.

This clone showed up just a few times. The chain is built from TRBV19 and TRBJ1-5; 7 bases are shared with TRBD1. CDR3 length: 15 amino acids. Germline V gives CDR1 LNHDA, CDR2 SQIVND (reference sequence). The V gene end was trimmed by 6 bases and the J gene end by 2 bases; junction bases not matched to a gene: 7. This chain's CDR3 is CASRSAGGGNQPQHF. The DNA for the CDR3 is TGTGCCAGTAGGTCGGCAGGGGGTGGCAATCAGCCCCAGCATTTT.